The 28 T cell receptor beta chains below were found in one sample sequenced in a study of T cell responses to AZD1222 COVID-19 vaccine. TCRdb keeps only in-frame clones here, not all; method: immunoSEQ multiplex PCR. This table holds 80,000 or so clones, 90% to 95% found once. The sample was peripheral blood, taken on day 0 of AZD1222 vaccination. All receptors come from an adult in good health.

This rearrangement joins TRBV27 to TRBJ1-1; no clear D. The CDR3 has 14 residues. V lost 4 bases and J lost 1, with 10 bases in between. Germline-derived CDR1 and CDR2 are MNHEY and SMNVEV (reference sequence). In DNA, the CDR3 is TGTGCCAGCAGTTCACGAACATCGAACACTGAAGCTTTCTTT. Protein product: CASSSRTSNTEAFF.

CDR3 in amino acids: CASSFSGPDFGELFF. For the CDR3, the DNA is TGCGCCAGCAGCTTTTCGGGTCCCGATTTCGGGGAGCTGTTTTTT. This chain uses TRBV5-1 with TRBJ2-2; D not resolved. The CDR3 sequence is 15 residues long. CDR1 SGHRS and CDR2 YFSETQ come from the germline V gene. V was pared by 2 bases and J by 7 bases, with 15 bases between.

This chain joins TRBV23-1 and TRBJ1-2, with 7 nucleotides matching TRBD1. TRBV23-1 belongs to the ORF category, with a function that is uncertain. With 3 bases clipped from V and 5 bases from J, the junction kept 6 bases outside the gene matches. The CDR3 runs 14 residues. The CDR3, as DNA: TGCGCCAGCAGTCACCTGACAGGGTATTATGGCTACACCTTC. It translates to CASSHLTGYYGYTF.

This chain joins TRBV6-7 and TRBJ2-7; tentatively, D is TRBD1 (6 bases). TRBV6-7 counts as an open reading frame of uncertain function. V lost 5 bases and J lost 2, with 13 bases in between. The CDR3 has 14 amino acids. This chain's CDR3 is CASSSRQDTYEQYF. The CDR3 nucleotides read TGTGCCAGCAGTAGTCGACAGGACACCTACGAGCAGTACTTC.

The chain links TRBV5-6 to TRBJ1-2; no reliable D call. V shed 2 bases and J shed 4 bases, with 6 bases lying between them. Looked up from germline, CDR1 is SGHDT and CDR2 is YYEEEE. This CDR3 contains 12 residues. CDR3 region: CASSFSSYGYTF. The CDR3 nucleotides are TGTGCCAGCAGCTTTAGTAGCTATGGCTACACCTTC.

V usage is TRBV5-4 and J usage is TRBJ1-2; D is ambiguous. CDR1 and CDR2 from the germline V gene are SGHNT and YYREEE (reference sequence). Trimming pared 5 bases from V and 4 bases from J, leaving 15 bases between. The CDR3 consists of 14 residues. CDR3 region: CASSPGVEGYGYTF. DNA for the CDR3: TGTGCCAGCAGTCCCGGGGTAGAAGGCTATGGCTACACCTTC. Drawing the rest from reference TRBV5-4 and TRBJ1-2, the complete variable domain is ETGVTQSPTHLIKTRGQQVTLRCSSQSGHNTVSWYQQALGQGPQFIFQYYREEENGRGNFPPRFSGLQFPNYSSELNVNALELDDSALYLCASSPGVEGYGYTFGSGTRLTVV.

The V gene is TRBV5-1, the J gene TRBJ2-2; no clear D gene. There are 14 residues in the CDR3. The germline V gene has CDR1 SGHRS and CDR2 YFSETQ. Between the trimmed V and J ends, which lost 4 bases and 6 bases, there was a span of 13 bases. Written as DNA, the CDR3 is TGCGCCAGCAGCGTCGATAAGTTGCCCGGGGAGCTGTTTTTT. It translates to CASSVDKLPGELFF.

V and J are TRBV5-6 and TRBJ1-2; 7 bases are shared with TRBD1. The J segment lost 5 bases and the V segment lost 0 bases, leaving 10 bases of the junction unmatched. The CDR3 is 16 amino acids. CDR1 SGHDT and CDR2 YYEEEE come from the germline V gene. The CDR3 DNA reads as TGTGCCAGCAGCTTGGCTACAGGGGCCCTAGGATATGGCTACACCTTC. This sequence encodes CASSLATGALGYGYTF.

This CDR3 is CASSQDRLSSADTQYF. CDR3 nucleotides: TGCGCCAGCAGCCAAGATCGTCTTAGCAGTGCAGATACGCAGTATTTT. The chain carries TRBV4-1 and TRBJ2-3, with D unresolved. The V end was cut by 0 bases, the J end by 4 bases, with 14 bases between. Germline CDR1 reads MGHRA; CDR2 reads YSYEKL. The CDR3 runs to 16 residues.

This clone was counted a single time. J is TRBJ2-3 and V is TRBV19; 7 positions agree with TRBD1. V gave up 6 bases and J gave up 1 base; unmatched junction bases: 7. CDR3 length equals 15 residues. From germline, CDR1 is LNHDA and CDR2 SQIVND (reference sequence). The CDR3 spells CASSSPGTGTDTQYF. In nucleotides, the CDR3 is TGTGCCAGTAGCAGCCCCGGGACAGGCACAGATACGCAGTATTTT. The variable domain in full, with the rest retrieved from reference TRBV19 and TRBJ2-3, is DGGITQSPKYLFRKEGQNVTLSCEQNLNHDAMYWYRQDPGQGLRLIYYSQIVNDFQKGDIAEGYSVSREKKESFPLTVTSAQKNPTAFYLCASSSPGTGTDTQYFGPGTRLTVL.

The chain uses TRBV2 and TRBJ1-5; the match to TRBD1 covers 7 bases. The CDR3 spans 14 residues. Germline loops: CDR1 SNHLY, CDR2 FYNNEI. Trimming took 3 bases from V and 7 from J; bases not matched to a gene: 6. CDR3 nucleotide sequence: TGTGCCAGCAGTGAGTGGGACAGTGGACAGCCCCAGCATTTT. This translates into CASSEWDSGQPQHF.

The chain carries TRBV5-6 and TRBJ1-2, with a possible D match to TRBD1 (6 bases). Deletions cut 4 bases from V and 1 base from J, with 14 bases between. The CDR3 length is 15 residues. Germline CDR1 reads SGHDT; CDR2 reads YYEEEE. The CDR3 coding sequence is TGTGCCAGCAGCCTTGGGGCAGGGGTTAACTATGGCTACACCTTC. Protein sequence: CASSLGAGVNYGYTF.

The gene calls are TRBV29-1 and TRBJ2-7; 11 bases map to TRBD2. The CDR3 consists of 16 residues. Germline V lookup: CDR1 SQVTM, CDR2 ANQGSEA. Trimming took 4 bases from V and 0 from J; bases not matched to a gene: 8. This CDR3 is CSVGSSGGVFSYEQYF. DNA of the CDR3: TGCAGCGTTGGTAGTAGCGGGGGGGTATTCTCCTACGAGCAGTACTTC.

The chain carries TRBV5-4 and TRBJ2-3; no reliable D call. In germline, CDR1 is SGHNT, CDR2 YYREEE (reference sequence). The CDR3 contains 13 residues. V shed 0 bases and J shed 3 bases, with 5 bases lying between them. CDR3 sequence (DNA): TGTGCCAGCAGCTTGGTCGGGACAGATACGCAGTATTTT. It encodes CASSLVGTDTQYF. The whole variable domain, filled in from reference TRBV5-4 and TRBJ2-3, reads ETGVTQSPTHLIKTRGQQVTLRCSSQSGHNTVSWYQQALGQGPQFIFQYYREEENGRGNFPPRFSGLQFPNYSSELNVNALELDDSALYLCASSLVGTDTQYFGPGTRLTVL.

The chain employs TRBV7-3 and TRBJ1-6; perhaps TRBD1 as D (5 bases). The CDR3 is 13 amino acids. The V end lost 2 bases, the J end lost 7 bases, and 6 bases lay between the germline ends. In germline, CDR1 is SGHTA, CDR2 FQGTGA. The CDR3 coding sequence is TGTGCCAGCAGCTTAGGGGGGAATTCACCCCTCCACTTT. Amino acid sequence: CASSLGGNSPLHF.

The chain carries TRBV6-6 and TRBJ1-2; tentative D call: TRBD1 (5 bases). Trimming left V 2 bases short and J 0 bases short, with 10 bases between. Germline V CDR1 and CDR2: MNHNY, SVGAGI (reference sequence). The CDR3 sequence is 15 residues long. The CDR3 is CASSYGTVSNYGYTF. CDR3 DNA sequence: TGTGCCAGCAGTTACGGGACGGTTTCTAACTATGGCTACACCTTC.

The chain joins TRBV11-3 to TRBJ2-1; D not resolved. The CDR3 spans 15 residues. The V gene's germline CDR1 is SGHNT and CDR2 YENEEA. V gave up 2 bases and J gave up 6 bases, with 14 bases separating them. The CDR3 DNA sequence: TGTGCCAGCAGCTTAAATTTACGGGCCTTCAATGAGCAGTTCTTC. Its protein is CASSLNLRAFNEQFF. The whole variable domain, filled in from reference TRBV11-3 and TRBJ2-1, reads EAGVVQSPRYKIIEKKQPVAFWCNPISGHNTLYWYLQNLGQGPELLIRYENEEAVDDSQLPKDRFSAERLKGVDSTLKIQPAELGDSAVYLCASSLNLRAFNEQFFGPGTRLTVL.

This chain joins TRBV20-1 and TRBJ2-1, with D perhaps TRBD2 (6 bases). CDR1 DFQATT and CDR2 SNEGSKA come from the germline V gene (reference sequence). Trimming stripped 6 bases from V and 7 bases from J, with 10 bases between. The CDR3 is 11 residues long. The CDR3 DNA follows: TGCAGTGCAGACGGACTAAATGAGCAGTTCTTC. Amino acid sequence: CSADGLNEQFF.

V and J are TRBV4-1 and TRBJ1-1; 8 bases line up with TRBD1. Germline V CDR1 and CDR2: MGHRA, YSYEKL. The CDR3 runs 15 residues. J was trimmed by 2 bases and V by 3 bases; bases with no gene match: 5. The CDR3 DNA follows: TGCGCCAGCAGCCAGTCAGGGGGCACTAACACTGAAGCTTTCTTT. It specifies CASSQSGGTNTEAFF.

CDR3 nucleotides: TGTGCCAGCAGGGGAACAGCTCATCAGCCCCAGCATTTT. This gives the protein CASRGTAHQPQHF. The chain has TRBV2 and TRBJ1-5, with no clear D. CDR1 SNHLY and CDR2 FYNNEI come from the germline V gene. The germline V and J ends were trimmed by 6 bases and 5 bases, with 11 bases remaining between them. There are 13 residues in the CDR3.

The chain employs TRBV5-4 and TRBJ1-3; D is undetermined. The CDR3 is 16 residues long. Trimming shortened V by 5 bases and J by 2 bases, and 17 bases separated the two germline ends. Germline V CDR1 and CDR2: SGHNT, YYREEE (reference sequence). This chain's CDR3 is CASSPMRGSAGNTIYF. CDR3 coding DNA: TGTGCCAGCAGTCCTATGCGGGGTAGCGCTGGAAACACCATATATTTT.

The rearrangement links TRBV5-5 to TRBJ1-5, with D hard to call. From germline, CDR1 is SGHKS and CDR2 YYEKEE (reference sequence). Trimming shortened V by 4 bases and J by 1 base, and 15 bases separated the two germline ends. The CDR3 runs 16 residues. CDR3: CASSDRGRGSNQPQHF. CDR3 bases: TGTGCCAGCAGCGACCGAGGGAGAGGGAGCAATCAGCCCCAGCATTTT. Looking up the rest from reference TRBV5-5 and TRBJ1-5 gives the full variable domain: DAGVTQSPTHLIKTRGQQVTLRCSPISGHKSVSWYQQVLGQGPQFIFQYYEKEERGRGNFPDRFSARQFPNYSSELNVNALLLGDSALYLCASSDRGRGSNQPQHFGDGTRLSIL.

In DNA, the CDR3 is TGTGCCAGCAGTTATCAGGGACCTCTTCCGATATATGGCTACACCTTC. Protein: CASSYQGPLPIYGYTF. The gene calls are TRBV6-6 and TRBJ1-2; D may be TRBD1 (5 bases). Germline V CDR1 and CDR2: MNHNY, SVGAGI (reference sequence). CDR3 length: 16 residues. Trimming removed 3 bases at V and 5 bases at J, with 19 bases between.

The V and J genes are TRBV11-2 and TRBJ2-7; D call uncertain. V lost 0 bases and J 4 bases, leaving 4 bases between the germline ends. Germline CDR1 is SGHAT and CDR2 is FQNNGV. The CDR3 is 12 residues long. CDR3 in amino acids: CASSLDHYEQYF. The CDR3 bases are TGTGCCAGCAGCTTAGATCATTACGAGCAGTACTTC.

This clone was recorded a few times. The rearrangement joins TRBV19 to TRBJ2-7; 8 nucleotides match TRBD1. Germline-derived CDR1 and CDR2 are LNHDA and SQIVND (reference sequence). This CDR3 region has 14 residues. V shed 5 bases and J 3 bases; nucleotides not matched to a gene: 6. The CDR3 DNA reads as TGTGCCAGTAGTCGACAGGGGTGGGACTACGAGCAGTACTTC. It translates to CASSRQGWDYEQYF.

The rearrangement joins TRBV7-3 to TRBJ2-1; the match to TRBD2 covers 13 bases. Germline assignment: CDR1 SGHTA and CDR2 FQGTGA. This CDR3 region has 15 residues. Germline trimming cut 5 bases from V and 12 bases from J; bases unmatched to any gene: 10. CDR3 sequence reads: CASSPSTSGGFRQFF. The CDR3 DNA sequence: TGTGCCAGCAGCCCTTCGACTAGCGGGGGGTTCAGGCAGTTCTTC.

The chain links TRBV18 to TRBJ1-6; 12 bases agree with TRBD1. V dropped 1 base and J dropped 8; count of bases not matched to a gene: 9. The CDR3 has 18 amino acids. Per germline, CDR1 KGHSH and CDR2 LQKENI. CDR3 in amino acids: CASSPLPGTGGAYSPLHF. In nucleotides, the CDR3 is TGTGCCAGCTCACCACTCCCTGGGACAGGGGGCGCTTATTCACCCCTCCACTTT.

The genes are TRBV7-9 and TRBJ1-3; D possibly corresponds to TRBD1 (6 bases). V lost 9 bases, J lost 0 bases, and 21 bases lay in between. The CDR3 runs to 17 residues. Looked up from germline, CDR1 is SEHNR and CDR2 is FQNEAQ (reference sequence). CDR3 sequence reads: CASSILGTPSSGNTIYF. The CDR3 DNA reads TGTGCCAGTAGTATCTTGGGGACACCGAGCTCTGGAAACACCATATATTTT. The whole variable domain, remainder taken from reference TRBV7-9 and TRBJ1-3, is DTGVSQNPRHKITKRGQNVTFRCDPISEHNRLYWYRQTLGQGPEFLTYFQNEAQLEKSRLLSDRFSAERPKGSFSTLEIQRTEQGDSAMYLCASSILGTPSSGNTIYFGEGSWLTVV.